The next 24 T cell receptor beta chains were all read from a single sample in a study of blood T cell repertoires in COVID-19. TCRdb's table, derived via immunoSEQ multiplex PCR, lists solely in-frame clones and lacks some. The table lists 100,000 to 150,000 clones, 65% to 90% of them singletons, with 27% in the top ten. The sequencing sample was made of peripheral blood. The receptors here all came from a woman older than 75 with acute or convalescent COVID-19.

This chain connects TRBV6-5 to TRBJ1-1, with TRBD1 identical over 9 bases. The length of the CDR3 is 14 residues. CDR1 is MNHEY and CDR2 is SVGAGI in the germline V gene. The junction had 14 bases not matched to a gene; V was cut back by 11 bases and J by 7 bases. The CDR3 is CALSPGQGVFEAFF. The CDR3, as DNA: TGTGCCCTAAGTCCGGGACAGGGAGTGTTTGAAGCTTTCTTT.

Turning to this clone: This same CDR3 is encoded by further DNA sequences in the sample. The chain joins TRBV6-6 to TRBJ1-2; 9 bases are a match to TRBD1. The length of the CDR3 is 13 residues. Germline-derived CDR1 and CDR2 are MNHNY and SVGAGI (reference sequence). The CDR3 sequence: CAGTGQAPYGYTF. DNA of the CDR3: TGTGCTGGGACAGGGCAAGCCCCCTATGGCTACACCTTC.

The rearrangement joins TRBV3-1 (or the pseudogene TRBV3-2) to TRBJ2-2; 9 nucleotides line up with TRBD2. Germline trimming cut 3 bases from V and 7 bases from J; bases unmatched to any gene: 6. The CDR3 is 15 residues long. CDR1 and CDR2 (germline): LGHDT, YNNKEL (reference sequence). In DNA, the CDR3 is TGTGCCAGCAGCCATCGCGGGGGGGCCGTCGGGGAGCTGTTTTTT. It encodes CASSHRGGAVGELFF.

Concerning this clone: One end of the junction is discordant with germline, which a read error may explain. The chain has TRBV18 and TRBJ1-6; TRBD1 agrees at 8 bases. This CDR3 region has 19 residues. The V gene's germline CDR1 is KGHSH and CDR2 LQKENI. The CDR3 sequence is CASSPVSTGASSYNSPFHF. In DNA form, the CDR3 reads TGTGCCAGCTCACCCGTCTCGACAGGGGCGAGCTCCTATAATTCACCCTTCCACTTT.

This chain uses TRBV28 with TRBJ1-1, with 9 nucleotides matching TRBD1. CDR3 length: 19 amino acids. CDR1 is MDHEN and CDR2 is SYDVKM in the germline V gene. The V segment lost 8 bases and the J segment 11 bases; nucleotides outside the gene matches: 30. The CDR3: CASCWGLGGTGRGFKMAFF. Written as DNA, the CDR3 is TGTGCCAGCTGTTGGGGTCTGGGGGGGACAGGGCGGGGATTTAAGATGGCTTTCTTT.

This chain links TRBV19 with TRBJ2-5; TRBD2 agrees at 11 bases. V dropped 5 bases and J dropped 8; count of bases not matched to a gene: 7. Per the germline V gene, CDR1 is LNHDA and CDR2 is SQIVND (reference sequence). The CDR3 extends over 14 amino acids. CDR3 amino acids: CASSLNSGGATQYF. CDR3 DNA: TGTGCCAGTAGTCTGAATAGCGGGGGGGCTACCCAGTACTTC.

The chain uses TRBV12-3 or TRBV12-4 and TRBJ2-1; the match to TRBD2 covers 8 bases. After removal of 4 bases from V and 10 bases from J, the junction contained 6 bases not matched to a gene. The CDR3 runs 13 residues. Here the CDR3 DNA reads TGTGCCAGCAGTTCCGGGACTAGAGAAGAGCAGTTCTTC. This codes for CASSSGTREEQFF.

The chain uses TRBV25-1 and TRBJ1-6, with D unresolved. V lost 5 bases and J 0 bases, leaving 8 bases between the germline ends. The germline gives CDR1 MGHDK, CDR2 SYGVNS. The CDR3 sequence is 15 residues long. DNA of the CDR3: TGTGCCAGCAGTTCACAGAGCTCCTATAATTCACCCCTCCACTTT. It encodes CASSSQSSYNSPLHF.

The table lists this clone with a few counts. This chain joins TRBV5-1 and TRBJ2-3, with 7 bases fitting TRBD1. CDR1 is SGHRS, CDR2 YFSETQ, per germline. The junction had 6 bases not matched to a gene; V was cut back by 6 bases and J by 2 bases. The CDR3 totals 14 residues. For the CDR3, the DNA is TGCGCCAGCACCCGGGACAGAGTCACAGATACGCAGTATTTT. Amino acid sequence: CASTRDRVTDTQYF.

The chain joins TRBV18 to TRBJ1-3; a possible D gene is TRBD1 (6 bases). V was cut by 5 bases and J by 2 bases, with 10 bases left in between. The CDR3 length is 14 residues. Per the germline V gene, CDR1 is KGHSH and CDR2 is LQKENI. Here the CDR3 DNA reads TGTGCCAGCTCAAACAGGGTTCCTGGAAACACCATATATTTT. Translated: CASSNRVPGNTIYF.

The CDR3 is CASSQSYPAAFF. In DNA, the CDR3 is TGCGCCAGCAGTCAATCCTATCCTGCGGCTTTCTTT. V and J are TRBV23-1 and TRBJ1-1; D not resolved. TRBV23-1 is filed as an ORF, its function uncertain. The CDR3 has 12 residues. The V and J ends lost 0 bases and 11 bases respectively, with 10 bases between them.

In the case of this clone: Other DNA sequences of this sample code for an identical CDR3. This chain connects TRBV9 to TRBJ1-1, with D perhaps matching TRBD1 (5 bases). This CDR3 contains 15 residues. V was pared by 0 bases and J by 1 base, with 10 bases between. Germline CDR1 SGDLS, CDR2 YYNGEE. The CDR3 DNA follows: TGTGCCAGCAGCGTAGGGACGGGGGGGAACACTGAAGCTTTCTTT. Its translation is CASSVGTGGNTEAFF.

This clone was counted a few times. This chain joins TRBV12-3 or TRBV12-4 and TRBJ1-2; the match to TRBD1 covers 8 bases. This CDR3 region has 13 residues. J lost 4 bases, V lost 4 bases, and 2 bases had no gene match. The CDR3: CASSWDRFYGYTF. For the CDR3, the DNA is TGTGCCAGCAGTTGGGACAGGTTCTATGGCTACACCTTC.

The chain employs TRBV12-5 and TRBJ2-1; possible D gene TRBD2, 5 bases. Germline loops: CDR1 LGHNT, CDR2 FRNRAP. Trimming removed 3 bases from V and 8 bases from J, with 5 bases in between. The CDR3 length is 11 residues. CDR3: CASGFGDEQFF. CDR3 DNA sequence: TGTGCTAGTGGTTTCGGGGATGAGCAGTTCTTC.

This sequence joins TRBV4-2 and TRBJ2-2; 9 positions agree with TRBD1. J lost 5 bases, V lost 3 bases, and 7 bases had no gene match. The length of the CDR3 is 16 residues. In germline, CDR1 is LGHNA, CDR2 YNFKEQ. CDR3 DNA sequence: TGTGCCAGCAGCCAGCGCGGGACAGGGCGGACCGGGGAGCTGTTTTTT. Translation gives CASSQRGTGRTGELFF.

In DNA form, the CDR3 reads TGTGCCAGCAGCCCATCCGGGACTTATACCCAGGAGACCCAGTACTTC. It yields the protein CASSPSGTYTQETQYF. The chain recombines TRBV7-9 with TRBJ2-5, with D possibly being TRBD2 (6 bases). Trimming took off 5 bases at V and 5 bases at J, with 21 bases between the two ends. This CDR3 is 16 amino acids long. Germline V lookup: CDR1 SEHNR, CDR2 FQNEAQ (reference sequence). Full variable domain (outside the CDR3, taken from reference TRBV7-9 and TRBJ2-5): DTGVSQNPRHKITKRGQNVTFRCDPISEHNRLYWYRQTLGQGPEFLTYFQNEAQLEKSRLLSDRFSAERPKGSFSTLEIQRTEQGDSAMYLCASSPSGTYTQETQYFGPGTRLLVL.

The chain has TRBV12-5 and TRBJ1-3; 8 bases line up with TRBD1. The CDR3 covers 16 residues. Germline CDR1 reads LGHNT; CDR2 reads FRNRAP. After removal of 2 bases from V and 4 bases from J, the junction contained 7 bases not matched to a gene. The chain's CDR3 is CASGLRDRRSGNTIYF. The CDR3 DNA reads TGTGCTAGTGGTTTGCGGGACAGGAGATCCGGAAACACCATATATTTT.

This clone was recorded only once. This chain connects TRBV12-3 or TRBV12-4 to TRBJ2-7; 7 bases match TRBD1. The CDR3 sequence is 13 residues long. J gave up 5 bases and V 1 base, and 2 bases lay outside the gene matches. In DNA form, the CDR3 reads TGTGCCAGCAGTTTAGGGGACAGCCACGAGCAGTACTTC. Translating it yields CASSLGDSHEQYF.

This clone has just one count. The chain links TRBV5-5 to TRBJ1-6; D gene ambiguous. Trimming removed 2 bases at V and 10 bases at J, with 10 bases between. CDR1 is SGHKS, CDR2 YYEKEE, per germline (reference sequence). The CDR3 sequence is 13 residues long. In DNA, the CDR3 is TGTGCCAGCAGCTTCGTCCGGGTCTCACCCCTCCACTTT. This sequence encodes CASSFVRVSPLHF.

This clone was found once. The chain recombines TRBV27 with TRBJ2-1; tentative D call: TRBD2 (6 bases). V was cut by 3 bases and J by 2 bases, with 11 bases left in between. The CDR3 runs 15 residues. Germline CDR1 MNHEY, CDR2 SMNVEV (reference sequence). This CDR3 reads CASSFTSRTYNEQFF. CDR3 nucleotide sequence: TGTGCCAGCAGTTTTACTAGCCGCACCTACAATGAGCAGTTCTTC.

CDR3 sequence reads: CASRGGGGVNEQFF. In DNA form, the CDR3 reads TGTGCCAGCCGGGGCGGCGGGGGGGTAAATGAGCAGTTCTTC. The genes are TRBV6-5 and TRBJ2-1; 9 nucleotides line up with TRBD2. Germline V CDR1 and CDR2: MNHEY, SVGAGI. CDR3 length equals 14 residues. V dropped 8 bases and J dropped 7; count of bases not matched to a gene: 9.

In this sample, this clone turned up a few times. The rearrangement uses TRBV25-1 and TRBJ1-4; no clear D gene. Trimming took off 4 bases at V and 8 bases at J, with 5 bases between the two ends. The CDR3 is 11 residues long. Germline values: CDR1 MGHDK, CDR2 SYGVNS. The CDR3 DNA is TGTGCCAGCAGTGCGTTCGAAAAACTGTTTTTT. Amino acid sequence: CASSAFEKLFF.

J is TRBJ1-4 and V is TRBV7-9; possible D gene TRBD1, 6 bases. The CDR3 extends over 12 amino acids. Germline lookup yields CDR1 SEHNR and CDR2 FQNEAQ (reference sequence). The CDR3 region has the DNA TGTGCGGGGGCAGCAACTAATGAAAAACTGTTTTTT. It encodes CAGAATNEKLFF.

This clone was counted a single time. The V call is TRBV10-3, the J call TRBJ1-2, with D uncertain. Germline CDR1 is ENHRY and CDR2 is SYGVKD. The CDR3 runs to 13 residues. V lost 3 bases and J 2 bases, leaving 7 bases between the germline ends. CDR3 region: CAISDNLNYGYTF. CDR3 coding DNA: TGTGCCATCAGTGATAATCTGAACTATGGCTACACCTTC.